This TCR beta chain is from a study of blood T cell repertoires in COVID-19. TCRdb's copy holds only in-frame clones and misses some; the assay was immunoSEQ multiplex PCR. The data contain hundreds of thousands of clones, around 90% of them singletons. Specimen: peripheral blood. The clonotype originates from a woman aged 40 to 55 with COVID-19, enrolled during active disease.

The CDR3 here is CASSPGRRGANTEAFF. In nucleotides, the CDR3 is TGTGCCAGCAGCCCCGGAAGGCGGGGTGCGAACACTGAAGCTTTCTTT. The chain links TRBV5-4 to TRBJ1-1; D remains ambiguous. Trimming removed 4 bases from V and 1 base from J, with 17 bases in between. CDR3 length: 16 amino acids. Per the germline V gene, CDR1 is SGHNT and CDR2 is YYREEE (reference sequence).